This T cell receptor (beta chain) was obtained from a study of OX40 agonist ivuxolimab in advanced cancers. The protocol was immunoSEQ multiplex PCR, while the TCRdb copy is restricted to in-frame clones and leaves out a portion. Here the sample spans 90,000 to 100,000 clones, approximately 80% being singletons. Whole-study results and caveats: On average, CD8+ T cells had more expanded clones than CD4+.

The CDR3 sequence is 15 residues long. V was shortened by 1 base and J by 4 bases, with 14 bases between the two germline ends. From germline, CDR1 is LNHDA and CDR2 SQIVND (reference sequence). Remarks on this clone: Its antigen is not identified.

The sequences come from CD4+ or CD8+ T cells sorted from blood, collected in a trial of the OX40 agonist ivuxolimab. This clonotype was obtained from an adult with an advanced solid tumor such as melanoma, head and neck, liver or kidney cancer. This chain links TRBV19 with TRBJ2-7; no clear D. The CDR3 spells CASSIGRTPSYEQYF. CDR3 nucleotide sequence: TGTGCCAGTAGTATAGGGCGAACCCCTTCTTACGAGCAGTACTTC. Combining the CDR3 with reference TRBV19 and TRBJ2-7 gives the whole variable domain DGGITQSPKYLFRKEGQNVTLSCEQNLNHDAMYWYRQDPGQGLRLIYYSQIVNDFQKGDIAEGYSVSREKKESFPLTVTSAQKNPTAFYLCASSIGRTPSYEQYFGPGTRLTVT.